Sequencing of this TCR beta chain was carried out in a study of cytomegalovirus exposure and HLA in healthy donors (dated by TCRdb to 2015 to 2018). At the level of the whole study: A later analysis indicated that the 130 or so validation repertoires were generated on the platform also employed for the roughly 650 repertoires of the first cohort. The study was designed to test whether signatures of past pathogen exposure could be identified by cataloging public T cell receptors. In addition to the first cohort of approximately 650 subjects, a separate validation cohort of about 120 different subjects was used. High-throughput TCR immunosequencing, statistical association of individual TCRs with disease status, and machine learning were combined to predict cytomegalovirus infection status.

Based on the germline V gene (reference sequence), the CDR1 and CDR2 sequences are DFQATT and SNEGSKA. The CDR3 spans 10 residues, from the cysteine through the phenylalanine. Left in the record is the CDR3 DNA by itself, 30 bases read in frame from the first base. V lost 5 bases and J lost 4 bases; the stretch between them is 5 bases long. The donors were included in the validation cohort of 100 to 150 subjects, a group kept apart from the roughly 680-subject first cohort. This clone was detected a few times. This receptor's antigen is unknown. No base quality information exists; no much larger clone differs at one position. The library relied on the immunoSEQ multiplex PCR assay. From the authors' description of their analysis: A statistical classification framework was built to diagnose cytomegalovirus status from the catalog of TCR beta chain sequences. The immuneACCESS repertoire file appears here via TCRdb, limited to in-frame rearrangements. These files lack a portion of the clones; in checked studies, under half of the deficit traces to unresolved V genes, and the cause of the others is not known. For V, J and clone size, that table is used; D and trimming come from the DNA. For this sample the table gives roughly 220,000 clones, of which 65% to 85% were detected only once. Over 12% of the sample goes to the ten largest clones.

The research as a whole found: All 120 or so repertoires were used to score co-occurrence in the validation cohort in a later analysis, because that analysis had no HLA typing for the cohort. The authors suggested that the approach could potentially be generalized to other disease states and immunological phenotypes. Three of the identified cytomegalovirus-associated TCR beta chains were confirmed in vitro to be specific for cytomegalovirus antigens. Subsequent analysis determined that TCRs grouped into clusters in the first cohort also showed a tendency toward co-occurrence across the approximately 120 validation repertoires, and 85% to 95% of cluster scores exceeded 0. Across donors, most TCR sequences were observed very rarely, whereas some public TCRs were present in many individuals. In both the original and validation cohorts, the classifier was reported to diagnose cytomegalovirus status with high specificity and sensitivity. A total of about 180 TCR beta chains were listed by the study as associated with cytomegalovirus.

The sequenced material came from PBMCs. This receptor chain uses TRBV20-1 and TRBJ1-2; the D gene identity is not certain. The sequence came from a woman between 25 and 40 years old in good health and CMV-seropositive. In nucleotide form, the sequence is TGCAGTGCTCCCTTCTATGGCTACACCTTC. This sequence encodes CSAPFYGYTF.